These 32 T cell receptor beta chains were all obtained from the same sample, sequenced in a study of T cell responses to AZD1222 COVID-19 vaccine. TCRdb's copy holds only in-frame clones and misses some; the assay was immunoSEQ multiplex PCR. The table has roughly 120,000 clones, 75% to 90% seen once. The sample here was peripheral blood, taken on day 0 of AZD1222 vaccination. These receptors were obtained from an adult in good health.

The CDR3 DNA follows: TGTGCCAGCAGGCCCGAGACAGCCACCTACGAGCAGTACTTC. Its protein is CASRPETATYEQYF. V usage is TRBV28 and J usage is TRBJ2-7, with D possibly TRBD1 on 5 matching bases. The length of the CDR3 is 14 residues. V was cut by 6 bases and J by 2 bases, with 14 bases left in between. Germline assignment: CDR1 MDHEN and CDR2 SYDVKM.

V is TRBV25-1 and J is TRBJ2-1, with 13 bases matching TRBD2. With V trimmed by 2 bases and J by 15 bases, 7 bases remained unmatched. CDR3 length: 14 residues. Germline loops: CDR1 MGHDK, CDR2 SYGVNS. CDR3 sequence reads: CASSETGTSGIMFF. The CDR3 region has the DNA TGTGCCAGCAGTGAAACCGGGACTAGCGGGATAATGTTCTTC.

The V and J genes are TRBV27 and TRBJ2-5; 7 bases agree with TRBD1. After removal of 11 bases from V and 4 bases from J, the junction contained 16 bases not matched to a gene. The germline V gene encodes CDR1 MNHEY and CDR2 SMNVEV (reference sequence). The CDR3 length is 15 residues. CDR3 in DNA: TGTGCCCGCGATTCCCCCGCGCGACAGGGAGAGACCCAGTACTTC. As protein: CARDSPARQGETQYF.

The chain has TRBV10-3 and TRBJ2-7; 7 bases map to TRBD2. V gave up 3 bases and J gave up 3 bases; unmatched junction bases: 5. Germline CDR1 is ENHRY and CDR2 is SYGVKD. The CDR3 is made up of 14 amino acids. The CDR3 nucleotides are TGTGCCATCAGTGACAGCGGGACCTACTACGAGCAGTACTTC. Its protein is CAISDSGTYYEQYF.

The chain has TRBV7-9 and TRBJ1-3; weak D call: TRBD1 (6 bases). Trimming shortened V by 5 bases and J by 6 bases, and 14 bases separated the two germline ends. CDR1 and CDR2 from the germline V gene are SEHNR and FQNEAQ (reference sequence). The CDR3 is made up of 14 amino acids. The chain's CDR3 is CASSRQEIANTIYF. In DNA form, the CDR3 reads TGTGCCAGCAGCCGACAGGAGATCGCAAACACCATATATTTT.

The chain recombines TRBV6-1 with TRBJ2-1; 12 bases map to TRBD2. In germline, CDR1 is MNHNS, CDR2 SASEGT. The CDR3 covers 16 residues. Germline trimming cut 3 bases from V and 4 bases from J; bases unmatched to any gene: 4. CDR3 protein: CASSDTGTSGYNEQFF. CDR3 nucleotide sequence: TGTGCCAGCAGTGACACCGGGACTAGCGGGTACAATGAGCAGTTCTTC.

The CDR3 DNA follows: TGTGCCAGCAGCCCTCGGACGGATTCTGGAAACACCATATATTTT. Protein sequence: CASSPRTDSGNTIYF. The chain joins TRBV9 to TRBJ1-3; D unclear. The CDR3 contains 15 residues. Trimming removed 4 bases from V and 1 base from J, with 12 bases in between. Looked up from germline, CDR1 is SGDLS and CDR2 is YYNGEE.

V and J are TRBV18 and TRBJ1-3; D uncertain. Germline CDR1 reads KGHSH; CDR2 reads LQKENI. With 3 bases removed from V and 0 bases from J, the gap between germline ends came to 12 bases. The CDR3 consists of 16 residues. CDR3 sequence reads: CASSPSGSGSGNTIYF. CDR3 nucleotide sequence: TGTGCCAGCTCACCTTCCGGCAGCGGCTCTGGAAACACCATATATTTT.

The chain links TRBV4-2 to TRBJ1-1; 10 positions match TRBD1. Germline lookup yields CDR1 LGHNA and CDR2 YNFKEQ. This CDR3 spans 15 amino acids. The ends lost 4 bases at V and 3 bases at J; junction bases unmatched: 5. The CDR3 DNA reads as TGTGCCAGCAGCCGCATCGGGACAGGGGACACTGAAGCTTTCTTT. Protein product: CASSRIGTGDTEAFF.

This chain links TRBV11-3 with TRBJ2-1; D is undetermined. CDR3 size: 16 residues. V was pared by 1 base and J by 4 bases, with 14 bases between. Germline CDR1 reads SGHNT; CDR2 reads YENEEA. The CDR3 DNA sequence: TGTGCCAGCAGCTTAGCGGGCGACGGGTCGTACAATGAGCAGTTCTTC. It is translated as CASSLAGDGSYNEQFF.

The gene calls are TRBV2 and TRBJ2-1, with a tentative D call TRBD2 (6 bases). The CDR3 covers 13 residues. Germline CDR1 SNHLY, CDR2 FYNNEI. V lost 7 bases and J lost 0, with 7 bases in between. The CDR3 here is CASKTSSYNEQFF. CDR3 in DNA: TGTGCCAGCAAGACTAGCTCCTACAATGAGCAGTTCTTC.

This sequence joins TRBV29-1 and TRBJ1-1; D is perhaps TRBD1 (6 bases). CDR3 length equals 15 residues. Trimming left V 6 bases short and J 6 bases short, with 23 bases between. Per germline, CDR1 SQVTM and CDR2 ANQGSEA. CDR3 amino acids: CSVAEQGLVVAEAFF. Here the CDR3 DNA reads TGCAGCGTGGCAGAACAGGGTTTGGTGGTCGCTGAAGCTTTCTTT. The variable domain in full, completed from reference TRBV29-1 and TRBJ1-1, reads SAVISQKPSRDICQRGTSLTIQCQVDSQVTMMFWYRQQPGQSLTLIATANQGSEATYESGFVIDKFPISRPNLTFSTLTVSNMSPEDSSIYLCSVAEQGLVVAEAFFGQGTRLTVV.

This chain uses TRBV5-1 with TRBJ2-7; 8 positions agree with TRBD2. Per the germline V gene, CDR1 is SGHRS and CDR2 is YFSETQ. The CDR3 is 13 amino acids. The junction had 3 bases not matched to a gene; V was cut back by 2 bases and J by 5 bases. The CDR3 DNA follows: TGCGCCAGCAGCTTCGGGAGGGCGAACGAGCAGTACTTC. Translation gives CASSFGRANEQYF.

This chain links TRBV25-1 with TRBJ1-4; D is unresolved. CDR1 MGHDK and CDR2 SYGVNS come from the germline V gene. Trimming took 7 bases from V and 7 from J, leaving 13 bases between them. This CDR3 has 13 residues. The CDR3 DNA reads as TGTGCCAGCACAGCCCGAGGTAGTGAAAAACTGTTTTTT. Translated, it gives CASTARGSEKLFF.

The genes are TRBV10-3 and TRBJ2-5, with 15 bases identical to TRBD2. Germline loops: CDR1 ENHRY, CDR2 SYGVKD. V lost 2 bases, J lost 4 bases, and 5 bases stayed unmatched. The length of the CDR3 is 17 residues. The CDR3 region has the DNA TGTGCCATCAGTGAGGGGGGGACTAGCGGGAGGATAGAGACCCAGTACTTC. It specifies CAISEGGTSGRIETQYF.

The chain uses TRBV13 and TRBJ2-1; 8 bases fit TRBD1. The germline V gene encodes CDR1 PRHDT and CDR2 FYEKMQ (reference sequence). Losses at the gene ends were 0 bases for V and 4 bases for J; bases not matched to a gene: 2. CDR3 length: 15 amino acids. The CDR3 nucleotides read TGTGCCAGCAGCTTAGGCAGGGGGCATTACAATGAGCAGTTCTTC. Translated, it gives CASSLGRGHYNEQFF.

The rearrangement joins TRBV4-2 to TRBJ2-7; 10 bases are a match to TRBD2. J gave up 5 bases and V 1 base, and 5 bases lay outside the gene matches. Germline values: CDR1 LGHNA, CDR2 YNFKEQ. The CDR3 extends over 15 amino acids. The CDR3 DNA sequence: TGTGCCAGCAGCCAAGGGGCAAGCGGGAGGGACGAGCAGTACTTC. Protein sequence: CASSQGASGRDEQYF.

J is TRBJ1-2 and V is TRBV6-5; tentatively, D is TRBD1 (5 bases). V was clipped by 7 bases and J by 5 bases, with 11 bases between them. From germline, CDR1 is MNHEY and CDR2 SVGAGI. The CDR3 totals 12 residues. CDR3 residues: CASTGGGYGYTF. As DNA, the CDR3 is TGTGCCAGCACCGGGGGTGGGTATGGCTACACCTTC.

The chain uses TRBV7-2 and TRBJ1-2; possible D gene TRBD1, 5 bases. The ends were cut back, 2 bases at V and 6 bases at J, with 13 bases in the middle. CDR1 is SGHTA, CDR2 FQGNSA, per germline. This CDR3 has 14 amino acids. CDR3 protein: CASSLKGQGHGYTF. The CDR3 DNA is TGTGCCAGCAGCTTAAAGGGGCAGGGACATGGCTACACCTTC.

This chain links TRBV12-3 or TRBV12-4 with TRBJ2-7; TRBD2 aligns across 10 bases. The CDR3 consists of 13 residues. V lost 6 bases, J lost 3 bases, and 2 bases stayed unmatched. The CDR3 sequence is CASRRTSGYEQYF. CDR3 bases: TGTGCCAGCAGGCGGACTAGCGGCTACGAGCAGTACTTC.

CDR3 loop: CASSQDRGTGELFF. CDR3 in DNA: TGTGCCAGCAGCCAAGATCGAGGTACCGGGGAGCTGTTTTTT. This sequence joins TRBV3-1 (or the pseudogene TRBV3-2) and TRBJ2-2; D is unresolved. This CDR3 is built from 14 residues. The V end was cut by 0 bases, the J end by 5 bases, with 7 bases between. The V gene's germline CDR1 is LGHDT and CDR2 YNNKEL (reference sequence).

This CDR3 reads CASRDGPSGSNPNTGELFF. DNA of the CDR3: TGTGCCAGCAGGGATGGGCCTAGCGGGAGTAACCCGAACACCGGGGAGCTGTTTTTT. V gene TRBV5-4 combines with J gene TRBJ2-2; TRBD2 matches 10 bases. This CDR3 is 19 amino acids long. CDR1 and CDR2 (germline): SGHNT, YYREEE (reference sequence). V lost 5 bases, J lost 0 bases, and 13 bases stayed unmatched. The whole variable domain, filled in from reference TRBV5-4 and TRBJ2-2, reads ETGVTQSPTHLIKTRGQQVTLRCSSQSGHNTVSWYQQALGQGPQFIFQYYREEENGRGNFPPRFSGLQFPNYSSELNVNALELDDSALYLCASRDGPSGSNPNTGELFFGEGSRLTVL.

This clone appeared once. The J gene is TRBJ2-5, the V gene TRBV7-6; TRBD1 might be the D (6 bases). The CDR3 loop spans 12 amino acids. Trimming took off 5 bases at V and 5 bases at J, with 9 bases between the two ends. Germline values: CDR1 SGHVS, CDR2 FNYEAQ. The CDR3 spells CASSPRGETQYF. The CDR3 DNA reads TGTGCCAGCAGCCCCAGGGGTGAGACCCAGTACTTC.

This chain connects TRBV15 to TRBJ2-1, with 8 nucleotides matching TRBD1. The CDR3 spans 15 residues. The junction had 5 bases not matched to a gene; V was cut back by 5 bases and J by 2 bases. Per germline, CDR1 LNHNV and CDR2 YYDKDF (reference sequence). The chain's CDR3 is CATSETGGTYNEQFF. CDR3 sequence (DNA): TGTGCCACCAGCGAAACAGGGGGTACCTACAATGAGCAGTTCTTC. Filled out from reference TRBV15 and TRBJ2-1, the complete variable domain reads DAMVIQNPRYQVTQFGKPVTLSCSQTLNHNVMYWYQQKSSQAPKLLFHYYDKDFNNEADTPDNFQSRRPNTSFCFLDIRSPGLGDTAMYLCATSETGGTYNEQFFGPGTRLTVL.

The chain carries TRBV5-1 and TRBJ2-5; unclear D gene. The CDR3 spans 13 residues. Per germline, CDR1 SGHRS and CDR2 YFSETQ. Trimming removed 0 bases at V and 0 bases at J, with 3 bases between. The CDR3 DNA reads TGCGCCAGCAGCTTGGGGGACCAAGAGACCCAGTACTTC. This encodes CASSLGDQETQYF.

This chain uses TRBV9 with TRBJ1-4; D is perhaps TRBD1 (6 bases). Per germline, CDR1 SGDLS and CDR2 YYNGEE. The V end lost 3 bases, the J end lost 5 bases, and 11 bases lay between the germline ends. The CDR3 length is 14 residues. This CDR3 is CASSATGNNEKLFF. Here the CDR3 DNA reads TGTGCCAGCAGCGCCACAGGGAACAATGAAAAACTGTTTTTT. The variable domain in full, completed from reference TRBV9 and TRBJ1-4, reads DSGVTQTPKHLITATGQRVTLRCSPRSGDLSVYWYQQSLDQGLQFLIQYYNGEERAKGNILERFSAQQFPDLHSELNLSSLELGDSALYFCASSATGNNEKLFFGSGTQLSVL.

J is TRBJ1-2 and V is TRBV5-6; tentatively, D is TRBD1 (5 bases). CDR1 is SGHDT, CDR2 YYEEEE, per germline. The CDR3 is 13 residues long. Trimming removed 5 bases at V and 5 bases at J, with 13 bases between. The CDR3, as DNA: TGTGCCAGCAGTGGGGCCTTGAGTTATGGCTACACCTTC. Its translation is CASSGALSYGYTF.

The genes are TRBV5-1 and TRBJ2-1; 11 bases are a match to TRBD2. The CDR3 totals 15 residues. Germline assignment: CDR1 SGHRS and CDR2 YFSETQ. V shed 1 base and J 8 bases; nucleotides not matched to a gene: 5. The CDR3 DNA sequence: TGCGCCAGCAGCTTGCGGACTAGCGGGTTGGATGAGCAGTTCTTC. Amino acids: CASSLRTSGLDEQFF.

The table lists this clone with a few counts. The V call is TRBV3-1 (or the pseudogene TRBV3-2), the J call TRBJ1-2; no reliable D call. V was shortened by 0 bases and J by 8 bases, with 10 bases between the two germline ends. There are 13 residues in the CDR3. CDR1 is LGHDT and CDR2 is YNNKEL in the germline V gene (reference sequence). The CDR3: CASSQEAVRGYTF. In DNA, the CDR3 is TGTGCCAGCAGCCAAGAGGCAGTTCGAGGCTACACCTTC.

The V call is TRBV5-8, the J call TRBJ2-5; 7 nucleotides agree with TRBD1. Germline loops: CDR1 SGHTS, CDR2 YDEGEE. The CDR3 spans 15 residues. J was trimmed by 12 bases and V by 0 bases; bases with no gene match: 14. In DNA form, the CDR3 reads TGTGCCAGCAGCTTGGGCGTAGGGGGCTTCCAGCCTGAGTACTTC. Translated: CASSLGVGGFQPEYF.

The CDR3, as DNA: TGCGCCAGCAGCTCCGGCGGGGGCACGGGACTAGCGAGATCCTACGAGCAGTACTTC. This encodes CASSSGGGTGLARSYEQYF. The chain combines TRBV5-1 with TRBJ2-7; TRBD2 aligns across 10 bases. The length of the CDR3 is 19 residues. The germline CDR1 and CDR2 sequences are SGHRS and YFSETQ. Germline trimming cut 3 bases from V and 1 base from J; bases unmatched to any gene: 16.

The chain combines TRBV14 with TRBJ2-7; 13 bases map to TRBD2. The CDR3 is made up of 15 amino acids. Germline lookup yields CDR1 SGHDN and CDR2 FVKESK. With 3 bases clipped from V and 12 bases from J, the junction kept 11 bases outside the gene matches. This chain's CDR3 is CASSHRGRLAGGLYF. The CDR3 DNA follows: TGTGCCAGCAGCCACCGAGGGAGACTAGCGGGAGGTCTGTACTTC.